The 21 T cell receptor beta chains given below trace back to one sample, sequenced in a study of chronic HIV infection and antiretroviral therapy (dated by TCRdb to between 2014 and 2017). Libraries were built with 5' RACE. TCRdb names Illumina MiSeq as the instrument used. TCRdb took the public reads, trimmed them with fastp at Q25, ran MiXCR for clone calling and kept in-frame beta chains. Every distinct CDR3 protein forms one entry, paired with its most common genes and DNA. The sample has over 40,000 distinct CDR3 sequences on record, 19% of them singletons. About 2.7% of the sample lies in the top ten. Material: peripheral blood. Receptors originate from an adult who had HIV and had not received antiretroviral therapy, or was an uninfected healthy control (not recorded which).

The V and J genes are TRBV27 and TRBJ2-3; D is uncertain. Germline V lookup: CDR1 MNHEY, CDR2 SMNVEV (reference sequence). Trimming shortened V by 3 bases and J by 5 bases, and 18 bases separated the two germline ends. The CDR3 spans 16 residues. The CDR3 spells CASSFVPDLSGDTQYF. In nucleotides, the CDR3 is TGTGCCAGCAGTTTTGTCCCTGACCTATCGGGAGATACGCAGTATTTT.

CDR3 residues: CSASTGGPREQYF. In DNA form, the CDR3 reads TGCAGTGCTAGCACGGGAGGGCCGCGGGAGCAGTACTTC. This chain links TRBV20-1 with TRBJ2-7, with 8 bases aligning to TRBD2. The CDR3 has 13 amino acids. The trim removed 3 bases at V and 7 bases at J, leaving 8 bases unmatched. CDR1 and CDR2 from the germline V gene are DFQATT and SNEGSKA (reference sequence).

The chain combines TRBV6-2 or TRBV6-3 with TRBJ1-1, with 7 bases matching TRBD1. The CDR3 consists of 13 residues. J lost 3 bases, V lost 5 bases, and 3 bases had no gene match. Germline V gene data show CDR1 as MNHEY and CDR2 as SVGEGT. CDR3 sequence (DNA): TGTGCCAGCAGTCCGACAGGGTACACTGAAGCTTTCTTT. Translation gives CASSPTGYTEAFF.

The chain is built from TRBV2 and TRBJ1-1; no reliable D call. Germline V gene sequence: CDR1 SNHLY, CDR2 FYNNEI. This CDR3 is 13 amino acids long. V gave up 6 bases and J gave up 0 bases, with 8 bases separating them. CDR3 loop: CASRGDLNTEAFF. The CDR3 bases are TGTGCCAGCAGAGGCGACCTGAACACTGAAGCTTTCTTT.

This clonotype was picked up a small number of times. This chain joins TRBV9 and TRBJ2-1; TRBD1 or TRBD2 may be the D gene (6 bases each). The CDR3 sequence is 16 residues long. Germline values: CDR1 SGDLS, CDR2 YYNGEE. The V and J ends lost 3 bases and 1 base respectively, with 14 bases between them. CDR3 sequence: CASSGGGTPSYNEQFF. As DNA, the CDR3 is TGTGCCAGCAGCGGAGGGGGGACACCATCCTACAATGAGCAGTTCTTC.

CDR3 nucleotides: TGCAGTGCTCCACCAGCGCCAGATACGCAGTATTTT. The encoded protein is CSAPPAPDTQYF. This chain connects TRBV20-1 to TRBJ2-3; no definite D call. Germline V lookup: CDR1 DFQATT, CDR2 SNEGSKA (reference sequence). This CDR3 has 12 residues. Trimming stripped 5 bases from V and 4 bases from J, with 10 bases between.

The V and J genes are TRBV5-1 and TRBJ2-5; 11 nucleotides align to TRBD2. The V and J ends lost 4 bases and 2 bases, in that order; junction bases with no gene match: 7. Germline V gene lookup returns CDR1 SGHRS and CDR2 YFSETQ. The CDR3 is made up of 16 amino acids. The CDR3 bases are TGCGCCAGCAGCGAAGGAACTAGCGGGGGACAAGAGACCCAGTACTTC. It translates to CASSEGTSGGQETQYF.

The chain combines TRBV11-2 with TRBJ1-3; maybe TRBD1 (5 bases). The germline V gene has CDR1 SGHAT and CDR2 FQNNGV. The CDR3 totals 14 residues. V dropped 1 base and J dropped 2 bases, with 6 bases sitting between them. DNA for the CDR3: TGTGCCAGCAGCTTAGCAGGGACTGGAAACACCATATATTTT. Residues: CASSLAGTGNTIYF.

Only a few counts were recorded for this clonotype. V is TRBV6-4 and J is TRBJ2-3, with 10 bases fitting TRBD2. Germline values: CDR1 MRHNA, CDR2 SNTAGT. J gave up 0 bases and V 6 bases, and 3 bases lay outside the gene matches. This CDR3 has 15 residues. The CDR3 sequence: CASSASGRSTDTQYF. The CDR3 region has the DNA TGTGCCAGCAGCGCTAGCGGGAGAAGCACAGATACGCAGTATTTT.

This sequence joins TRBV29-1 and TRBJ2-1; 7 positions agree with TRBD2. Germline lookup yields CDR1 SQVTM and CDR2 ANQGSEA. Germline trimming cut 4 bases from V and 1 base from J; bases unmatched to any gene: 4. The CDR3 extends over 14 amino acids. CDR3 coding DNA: TGCAGCGTTGGCGGACTAGTATCCTACAATGAGCAGTTCTTC. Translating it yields CSVGGLVSYNEQFF.

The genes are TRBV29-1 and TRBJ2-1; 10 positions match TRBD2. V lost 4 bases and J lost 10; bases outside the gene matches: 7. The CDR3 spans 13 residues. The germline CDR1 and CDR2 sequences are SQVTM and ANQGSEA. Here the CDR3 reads CSVVGLAGAEQFF. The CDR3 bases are TGCAGCGTTGTAGGGCTAGCGGGAGCCGAGCAGTTCTTC.

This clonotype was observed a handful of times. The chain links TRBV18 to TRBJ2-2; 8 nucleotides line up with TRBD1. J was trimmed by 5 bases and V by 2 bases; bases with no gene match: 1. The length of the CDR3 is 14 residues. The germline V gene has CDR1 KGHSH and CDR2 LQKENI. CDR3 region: CASSPRTGTGELFF. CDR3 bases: TGTGCCAGCTCACCAAGGACAGGGACCGGGGAGCTGTTTTTT. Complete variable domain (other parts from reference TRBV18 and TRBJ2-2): NAGVMQNPRHLVRRRGQEARLRCSPMKGHSHVYWYRQLPEEGLKFMVYLQKENIIDESGMPKERFSAEFPKEGPSILRIQQVVRGDSAAYFCASSPRTGTGELFFGEGSRLTVL.

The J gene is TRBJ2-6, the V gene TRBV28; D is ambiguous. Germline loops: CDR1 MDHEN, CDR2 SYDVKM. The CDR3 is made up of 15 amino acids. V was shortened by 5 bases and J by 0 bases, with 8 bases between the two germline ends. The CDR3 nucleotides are TGTGCCAGCAGTCCCCAGTACTCTGGGGCCAACGTCCTGACTTTC. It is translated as CASSPQYSGANVLTF.

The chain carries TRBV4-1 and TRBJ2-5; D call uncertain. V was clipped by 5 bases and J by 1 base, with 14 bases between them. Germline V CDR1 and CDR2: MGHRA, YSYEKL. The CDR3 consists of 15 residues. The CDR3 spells CASSVVGRLQETQYF. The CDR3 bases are TGCGCCAGCAGCGTTGTCGGGCGCCTCCAAGAGACCCAGTACTTC.

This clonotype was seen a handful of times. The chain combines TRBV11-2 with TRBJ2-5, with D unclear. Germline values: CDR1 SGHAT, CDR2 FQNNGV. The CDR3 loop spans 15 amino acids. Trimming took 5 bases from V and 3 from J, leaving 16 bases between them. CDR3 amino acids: CASSLGSAPEETQYF. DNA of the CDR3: TGTGCCAGCAGCCTAGGATCCGCCCCGGAAGAGACCCAGTACTTC.

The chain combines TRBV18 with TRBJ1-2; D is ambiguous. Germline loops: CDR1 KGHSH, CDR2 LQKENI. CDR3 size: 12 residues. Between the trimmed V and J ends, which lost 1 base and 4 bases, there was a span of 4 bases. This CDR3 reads CASSPRSYGYTF. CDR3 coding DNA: TGTGCCAGCTCACCACGTTCCTATGGCTACACCTTC.

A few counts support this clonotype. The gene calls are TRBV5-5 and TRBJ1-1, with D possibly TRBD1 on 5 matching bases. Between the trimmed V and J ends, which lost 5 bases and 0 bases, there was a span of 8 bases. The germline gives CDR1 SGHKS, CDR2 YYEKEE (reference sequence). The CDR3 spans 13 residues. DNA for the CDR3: TGTGCCAGCAGGGGGGGAGTGAACACTGAAGCTTTCTTT. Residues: CASRGGVNTEAFF.

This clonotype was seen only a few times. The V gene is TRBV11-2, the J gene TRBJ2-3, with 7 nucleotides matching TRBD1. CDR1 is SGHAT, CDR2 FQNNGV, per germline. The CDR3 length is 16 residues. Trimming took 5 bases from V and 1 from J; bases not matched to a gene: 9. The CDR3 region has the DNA TGTGCCAGCAGCCTACAGGGGTCGGTAGGCACAGATACGCAGTATTTT. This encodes CASSLQGSVGTDTQYF.

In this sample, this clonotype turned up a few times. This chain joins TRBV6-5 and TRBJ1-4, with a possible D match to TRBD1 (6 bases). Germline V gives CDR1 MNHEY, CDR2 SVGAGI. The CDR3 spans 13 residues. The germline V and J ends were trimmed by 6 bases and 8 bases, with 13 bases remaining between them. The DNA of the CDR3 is TGTGCCAGCAGAAGGGACATCGGGGAAAAACTGTTTTTT. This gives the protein CASRRDIGEKLFF.

As DNA, the CDR3 is TGTGCCAGCAGTTCCCCCGGGACAGGGAAGAGTGGCTACACCTTC. Translated: CASSSPGTGKSGYTF. This rearrangement joins TRBV28 to TRBJ1-2; TRBD1 agrees at 9 bases. V was pared by 4 bases and J by 7 bases, with 10 bases of the junction left unmatched. This CDR3 spans 15 amino acids. Germline V gives CDR1 MDHEN, CDR2 SYDVKM.

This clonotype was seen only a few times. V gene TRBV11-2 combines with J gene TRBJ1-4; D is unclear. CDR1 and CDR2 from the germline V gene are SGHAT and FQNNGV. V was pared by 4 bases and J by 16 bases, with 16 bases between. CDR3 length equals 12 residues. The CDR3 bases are TGTGCCAGCAGCTCCGGATCCATGGGAGAGTTTTTT. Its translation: CASSSGSMGEFF.